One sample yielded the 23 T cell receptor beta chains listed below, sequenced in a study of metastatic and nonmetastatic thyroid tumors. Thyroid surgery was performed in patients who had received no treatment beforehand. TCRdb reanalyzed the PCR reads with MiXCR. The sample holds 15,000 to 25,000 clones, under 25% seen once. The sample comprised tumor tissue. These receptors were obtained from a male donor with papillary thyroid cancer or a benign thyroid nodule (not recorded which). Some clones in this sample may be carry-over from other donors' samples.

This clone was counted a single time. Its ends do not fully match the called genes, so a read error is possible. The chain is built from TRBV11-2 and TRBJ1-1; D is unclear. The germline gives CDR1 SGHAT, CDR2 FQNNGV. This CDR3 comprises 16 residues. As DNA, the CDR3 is TGTGCCAGCATCCGTGAAGAAGACACGGCGAACACTGGAGCTTTCTTT. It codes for CASIREEDTANTGAFF. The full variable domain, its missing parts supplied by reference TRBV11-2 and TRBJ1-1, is EAGVAQSPRYKIIEKRQSVAFWCNPISGHATLYWYQQILGQGPKLLIQFQNNGVVDDSQLPKDRFSAERLKGVDSTLKIQPAKLEDSAVYLCASIREEDTANTGAFFGQGTRLTVV.

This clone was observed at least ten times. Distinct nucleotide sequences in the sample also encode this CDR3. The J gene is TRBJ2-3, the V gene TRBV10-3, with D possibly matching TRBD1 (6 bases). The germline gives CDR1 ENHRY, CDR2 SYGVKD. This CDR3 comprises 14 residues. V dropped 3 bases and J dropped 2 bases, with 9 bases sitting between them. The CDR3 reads CAISDRGPTDTQYF. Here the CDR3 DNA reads TGTGCCATCAGTGACAGGGGCCCCACAGATACGCAGTATTTT.

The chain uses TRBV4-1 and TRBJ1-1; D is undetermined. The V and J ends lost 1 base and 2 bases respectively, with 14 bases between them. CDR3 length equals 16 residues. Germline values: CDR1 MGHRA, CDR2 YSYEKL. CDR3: CASSQGTQGCNTEAFF. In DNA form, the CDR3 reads TGCGCCAGCAGCCAAGGAACCCAAGGCTGTAACACTGAAGCTTTCTTT.

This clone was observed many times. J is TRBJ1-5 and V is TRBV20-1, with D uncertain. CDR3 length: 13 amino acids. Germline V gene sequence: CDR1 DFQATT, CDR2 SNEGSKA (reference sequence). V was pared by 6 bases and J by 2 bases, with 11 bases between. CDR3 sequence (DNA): TGCAGTGCCTTCGAGGGTGGCAATCAGCCCCAGCATTTT. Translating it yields CSAFEGGNQPQHF.

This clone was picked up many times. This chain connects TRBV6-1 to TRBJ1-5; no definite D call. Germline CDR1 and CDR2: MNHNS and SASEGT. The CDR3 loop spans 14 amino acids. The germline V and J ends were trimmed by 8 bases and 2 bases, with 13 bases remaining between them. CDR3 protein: CASYGFIGNQPQHF. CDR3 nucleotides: TGTGCCAGCTACGGGTTTATTGGCAATCAGCCCCAGCATTTT.

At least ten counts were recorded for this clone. Here the CDR3 reads CASSSGLAGGYEQFF. In nucleotides, the CDR3 is TGCGCCAGCAGCTCTGGACTAGCGGGAGGGTATGAGCAGTTCTTC. The chain combines TRBV5-1 with TRBJ2-1; 15 bases line up with TRBD2. After removal of 3 bases from V and 8 bases from J, the junction contained 3 bases not matched to a gene. The CDR3 runs to 15 residues. CDR1 and CDR2 (germline): SGHRS, YFSETQ.

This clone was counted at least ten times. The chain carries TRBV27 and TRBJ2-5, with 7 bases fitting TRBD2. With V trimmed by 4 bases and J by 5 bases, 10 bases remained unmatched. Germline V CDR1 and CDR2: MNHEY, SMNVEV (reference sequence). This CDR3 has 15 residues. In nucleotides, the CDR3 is TGTGCCAGCAGTTCGGGACTATGGGGCGTGGAGACCCAGTACTTC. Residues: CASSSGLWGVETQYF.

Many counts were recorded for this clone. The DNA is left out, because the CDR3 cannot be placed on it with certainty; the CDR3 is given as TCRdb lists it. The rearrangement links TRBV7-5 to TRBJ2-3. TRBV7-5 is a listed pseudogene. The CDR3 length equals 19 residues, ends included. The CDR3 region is CTSVPDKYLLLKTRDTQYF.

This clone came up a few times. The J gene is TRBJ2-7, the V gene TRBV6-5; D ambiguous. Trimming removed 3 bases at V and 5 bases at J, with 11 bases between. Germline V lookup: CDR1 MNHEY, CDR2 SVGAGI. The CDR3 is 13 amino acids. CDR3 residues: CASSYLAPNEQYF. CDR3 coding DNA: TGTGCCAGCAGTTATTTGGCTCCCAACGAGCAGTACTTC.

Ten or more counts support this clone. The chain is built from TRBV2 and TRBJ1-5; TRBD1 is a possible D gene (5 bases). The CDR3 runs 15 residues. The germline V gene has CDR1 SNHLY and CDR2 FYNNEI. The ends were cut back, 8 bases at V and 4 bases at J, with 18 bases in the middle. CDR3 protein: CASRQGPGVNQPQHF. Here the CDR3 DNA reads TGTGCCAGCCGGCAGGGACCTGGGGTTAATCAGCCCCAGCATTTT.

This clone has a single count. The CDR3 nucleotides are TGCAGTGCTAGTCCCAACTATGGCTACACCTTC. Protein sequence: CSASPNYGYTF. The chain has TRBV20-1 and TRBJ1-2; no clear D gene. This CDR3 region has 11 residues. V was pared by 3 bases and J by 2 bases, with 4 bases between. Germline CDR1 is DFQATT and CDR2 is SNEGSKA (reference sequence).

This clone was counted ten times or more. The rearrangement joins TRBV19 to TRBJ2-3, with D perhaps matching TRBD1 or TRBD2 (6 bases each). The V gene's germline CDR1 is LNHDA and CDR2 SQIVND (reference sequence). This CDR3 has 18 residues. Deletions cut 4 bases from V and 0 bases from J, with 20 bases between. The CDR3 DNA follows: TGTGCCAGTAGTAGTAGGGGGGCCCTCAGCTATAGCACAGATACGCAGTATTTT. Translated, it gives CASSSRGALSYSTDTQYF.

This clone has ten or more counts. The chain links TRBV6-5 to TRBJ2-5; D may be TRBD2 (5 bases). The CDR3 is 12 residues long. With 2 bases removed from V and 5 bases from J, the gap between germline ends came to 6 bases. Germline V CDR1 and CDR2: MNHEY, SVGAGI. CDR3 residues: CASSYGEETQYF. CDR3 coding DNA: TGTGCCAGCAGTTACGGGGAGGAGACCCAGTACTTC.

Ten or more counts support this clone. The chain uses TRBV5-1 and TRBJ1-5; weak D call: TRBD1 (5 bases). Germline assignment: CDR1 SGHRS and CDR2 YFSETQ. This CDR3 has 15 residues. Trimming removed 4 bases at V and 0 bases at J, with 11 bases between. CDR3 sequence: CASSPIGGSNQPQHF. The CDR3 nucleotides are TGCGCCAGCAGCCCAATCGGGGGTAGCAATCAGCCCCAGCATTTT.

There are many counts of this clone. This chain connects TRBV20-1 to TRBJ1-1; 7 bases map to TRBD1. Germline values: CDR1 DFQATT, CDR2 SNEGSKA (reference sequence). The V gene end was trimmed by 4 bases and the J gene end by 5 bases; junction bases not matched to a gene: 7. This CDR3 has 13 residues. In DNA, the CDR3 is TGCAGTGCTAAGACAGGGACGGAAACTGAAGCTTTCTTT. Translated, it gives CSAKTGTETEAFF.

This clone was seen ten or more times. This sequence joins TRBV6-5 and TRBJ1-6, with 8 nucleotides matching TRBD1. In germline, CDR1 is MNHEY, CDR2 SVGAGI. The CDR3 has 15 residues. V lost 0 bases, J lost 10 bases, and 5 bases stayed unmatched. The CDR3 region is CASSYSTGAGSPLHF. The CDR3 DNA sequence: TGTGCCAGCAGTTACTCGACAGGGGCAGGCTCACCCCTCCACTTT.

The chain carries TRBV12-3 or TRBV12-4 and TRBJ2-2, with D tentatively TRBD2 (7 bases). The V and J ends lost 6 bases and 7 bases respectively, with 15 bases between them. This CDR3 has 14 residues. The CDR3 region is CASSSHREGGELFF. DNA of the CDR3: TGTGCCAGCAGCTCGCACAGGGAGGGCGGGGAGCTGTTTTTT.

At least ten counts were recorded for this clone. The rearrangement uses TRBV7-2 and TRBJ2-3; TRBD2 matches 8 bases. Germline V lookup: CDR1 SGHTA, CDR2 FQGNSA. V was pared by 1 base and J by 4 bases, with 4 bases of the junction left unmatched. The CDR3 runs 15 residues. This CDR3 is CASSLVGTRADTQYF. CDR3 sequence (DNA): TGTGCCAGCAGCTTAGTGGGGACTAGAGCAGATACGCAGTATTTT.

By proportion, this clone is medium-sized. This chain's CDR3 is CASSLLQGHEQYF. CDR3 sequence (DNA): TGTGCCAGCAGTTTGTTACAGGGCCACGAGCAGTACTTC. This chain joins TRBV12-3 or TRBV12-4 and TRBJ2-7, with D perhaps TRBD1 (6 bases). Trimming took 3 bases from V and 5 from J, leaving 11 bases between them. This CDR3 comprises 13 residues.

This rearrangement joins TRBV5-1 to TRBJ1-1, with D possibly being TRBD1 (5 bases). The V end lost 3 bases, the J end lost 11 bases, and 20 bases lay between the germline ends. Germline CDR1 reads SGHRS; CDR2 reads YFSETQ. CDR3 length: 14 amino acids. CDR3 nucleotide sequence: TGCGCCAGCAGCTCTTTCGGGACGGAAAAGGAGGCTTTCTTT. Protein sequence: CASSSFGTEKEAFF.

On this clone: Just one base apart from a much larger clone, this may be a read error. The CDR3 reads CASTLDQETQYF. CDR3 nucleotide sequence: TGTGCCAGCACCTTGGACCAAGAGACCCAGTACTTC. The chain uses TRBV7-9 and TRBJ2-5; D is unresolved. Germline CDR1 SEHNR, CDR2 FQNEAQ (reference sequence). The CDR3 sequence is 12 residues long. V shed 7 bases and J shed 0 bases, with 6 bases lying between them.

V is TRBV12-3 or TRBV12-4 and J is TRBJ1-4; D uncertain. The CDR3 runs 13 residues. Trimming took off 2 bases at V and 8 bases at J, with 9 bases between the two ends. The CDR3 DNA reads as TGTGCCAGCAGTTTAAGGCAAGGCGAAAAACTGTTTTTT. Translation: CASSLRQGEKLFF.

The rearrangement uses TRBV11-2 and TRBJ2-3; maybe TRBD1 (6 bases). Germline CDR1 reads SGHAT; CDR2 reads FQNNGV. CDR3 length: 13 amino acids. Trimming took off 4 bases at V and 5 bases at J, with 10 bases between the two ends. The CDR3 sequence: CASSWAGVDTQYF. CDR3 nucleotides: TGTGCCAGCAGCTGGGCAGGGGTAGATACGCAGTATTTT.